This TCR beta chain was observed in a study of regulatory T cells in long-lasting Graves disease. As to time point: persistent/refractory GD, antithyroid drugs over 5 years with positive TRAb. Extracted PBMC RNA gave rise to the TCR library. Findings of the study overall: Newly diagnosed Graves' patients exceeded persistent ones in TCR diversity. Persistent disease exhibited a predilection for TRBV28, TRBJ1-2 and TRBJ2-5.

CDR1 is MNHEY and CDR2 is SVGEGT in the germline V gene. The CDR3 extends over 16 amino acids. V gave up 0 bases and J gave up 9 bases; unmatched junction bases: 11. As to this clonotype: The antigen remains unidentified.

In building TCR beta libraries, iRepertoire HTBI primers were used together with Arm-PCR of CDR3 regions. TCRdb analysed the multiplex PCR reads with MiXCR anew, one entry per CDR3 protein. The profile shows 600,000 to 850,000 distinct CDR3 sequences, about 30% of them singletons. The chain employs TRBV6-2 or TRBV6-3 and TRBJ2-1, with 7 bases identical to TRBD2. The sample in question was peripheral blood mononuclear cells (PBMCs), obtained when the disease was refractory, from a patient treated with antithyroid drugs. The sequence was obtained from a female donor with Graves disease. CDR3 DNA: TGTGCCAGCAGTTACTCGATTGGCGGGAGAATTCTTGAGCAGTTCTTC. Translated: CASSYSIGGRILEQFF.